Included here is one TCR beta chain sequence, with context. This clone was detected a few times. The specificity of this receptor is unknown. Base qualities are not recorded, but no much larger clone differs from it by a single base. This record belongs to a study of blood T cell repertoires in COVID-19 (dated by TCRdb to the early 2020s). With regard to the full study: Samples covering the acute and convalescent phases of COVID-19 were provided by collaborators in the United States, Italy and Spain. The samples were drawn from two sources: the first 160 participants of the ongoing ImmuneRACE study, and 1,000 to 1,500 subjects contributed by 6 global collaborators. Deeply sampled blood TCRbeta repertoires from subjects exposed to, actively infected with, or recovered from COVID-19 were included in the dataset. Where available, HLA class I and class II types were obtained from metadata supplied by the sample provider rather than from assay-based typing. The material from the prospective study consisted of cDNA or gDNA derived from T cells, B-cell-depleted T cells, or PBMCs. A freely available public database, intended as a resource for researchers studying the immune response to SARS-CoV-2, is where the repertoires were released. Nearly every sample came with metadata listing a de-identified subject ID, COVID-19 status, age in years and sex.

One collaborating source in Seattle enrolled patients while the patients were actively infected and followed the patients over time throughout the course of disease. Each collaborating institution followed its own protocols to collect whole blood in K2EDTA tubes. Collaborator samples were shipped for TCRbeta analysis as frozen whole blood, isolated PBMCs, or DNA extracted from either sample type. The research as a whole found: Clinical and demographic metadata were provided uncurated, with the amount varying by source and participant.

The immunoSEQ Assay, a bias-controlled multiplex PCR, was used to amplify TCRbeta CDR3 regions from genomic DNA. The original methods were these. The number of nucleated cells in each sample was estimated from the amplification of reference gene primers within the assay. Sequence reads were collapsed and filtered to measure the absolute abundance of every unique TCRbeta CDR3 rearrangement. For each sample, productive Simpson clonality was calculated as the square root of Simpson's diversity index across productive rearrangements. Sourced from immuneACCESS, this table was stored by TCRdb with only in-frame sequences that have V and J called. A share of the clones is absent; for the studies checked, an unresolved V gene accounts for under half, and the remainder has no known explanation. V, J and clone size are those of that table, while D and trimming were read from the DNA. The sample table lists 250,000 to 300,000 clones, around 85% of them with a count of one. In total, the top ten clones hold less than 15% of the sample.

Source material: peripheral blood. This sequence originates from a woman in her 30s with COVID-19, enrolled during active disease.

The CDR3 loop reads CASSQGVLRGQFNQPQHF. The DNA is TGCGCCAGCAGCCAAGGGGTTTTGCGTGGACAGTTCAATCAGCCCCAGCATTTT. The chain employs TRBV4-1 and TRBJ1-5; possibly the D gene is TRBD1, per 6 matching bases. There are 18 amino acids in the CDR3, from cysteine to phenylalanine inclusive. Kept here is only the CDR3 DNA, which spans 54 bases and is read in frame from base 1. In the germline V gene, CDR1 corresponds to MGHRA and CDR2 to YSYEKL. Trimming removed 1 base from V and 3 bases from J, leaving 19 bases between the germline ends.